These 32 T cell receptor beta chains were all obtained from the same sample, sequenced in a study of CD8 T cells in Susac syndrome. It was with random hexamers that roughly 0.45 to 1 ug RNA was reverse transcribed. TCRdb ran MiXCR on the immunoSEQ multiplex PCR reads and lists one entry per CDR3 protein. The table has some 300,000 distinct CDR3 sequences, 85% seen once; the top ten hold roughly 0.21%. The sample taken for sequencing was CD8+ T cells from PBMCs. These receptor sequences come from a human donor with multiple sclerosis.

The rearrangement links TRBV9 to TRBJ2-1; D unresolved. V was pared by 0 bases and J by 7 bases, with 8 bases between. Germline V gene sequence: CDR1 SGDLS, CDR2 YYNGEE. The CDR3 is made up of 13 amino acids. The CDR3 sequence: CASSVAMSNEQFF. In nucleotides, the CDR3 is TGTGCCAGCAGCGTAGCCATGAGTAATGAGCAGTTCTTC.

The CDR3 loop reads CASSQLDRPTMNTEAFF. The CDR3 DNA sequence: TGCGCCAGCAGCCAACTGGACAGGCCTACGATGAACACTGAAGCTTTCTTT. This chain joins TRBV4-1 and TRBJ1-1; 7 bases fit TRBD1. The V gene end was trimmed by 2 bases and the J gene end by 0 bases; junction bases not matched to a gene: 9. The CDR3 is 17 residues long. Germline values: CDR1 MGHRA, CDR2 YSYEKL.

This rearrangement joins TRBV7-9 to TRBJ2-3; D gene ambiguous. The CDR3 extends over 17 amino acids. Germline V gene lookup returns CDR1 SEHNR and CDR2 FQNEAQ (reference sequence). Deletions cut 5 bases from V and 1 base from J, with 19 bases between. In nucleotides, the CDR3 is TGTGCCAGCAGCAGCCGAGAGGCCAGCGCCCGCACAGATACGCAGTATTTT. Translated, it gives CASSSREASARTDTQYF.

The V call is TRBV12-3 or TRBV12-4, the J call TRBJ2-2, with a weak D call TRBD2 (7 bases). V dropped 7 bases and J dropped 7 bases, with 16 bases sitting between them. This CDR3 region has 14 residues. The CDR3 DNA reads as TGTGCCAGCACCTTGGGGGGGCATAACGGGGAGCTGTTTTTT. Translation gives CASTLGGHNGELFF.

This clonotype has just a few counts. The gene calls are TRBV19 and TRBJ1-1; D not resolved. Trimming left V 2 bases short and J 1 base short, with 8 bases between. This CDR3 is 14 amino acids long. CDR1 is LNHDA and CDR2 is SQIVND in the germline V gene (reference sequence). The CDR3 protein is CASSIWTGNTEAFF. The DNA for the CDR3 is TGTGCCAGTAGTATATGGACGGGGAACACTGAAGCTTTCTTT.

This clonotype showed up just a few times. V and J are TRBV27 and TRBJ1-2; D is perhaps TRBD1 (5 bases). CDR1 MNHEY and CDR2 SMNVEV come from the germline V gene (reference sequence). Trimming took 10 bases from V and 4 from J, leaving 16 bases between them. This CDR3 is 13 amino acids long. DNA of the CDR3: TGTGCCACCCGACTGGGGCAGTTCTATGGCTACACCTTC. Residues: CATRLGQFYGYTF.

The DNA of the CDR3 is TGTGCCAGCAGCCGGACAGGAGATGGGGGGTGGACTGAAGCTTTCTTT. Its protein is CASSRTGDGGWTEAFF. The chain uses TRBV7-6 and TRBJ1-1, with 7 bases aligning to TRBD1. Germline V CDR1 and CDR2: SGHVS, FNYEAQ. V shed 5 bases and J 5 bases; nucleotides not matched to a gene: 14. The CDR3 covers 16 residues. The full variable domain, in which reference TRBV7-6 and TRBJ1-1 provide the parts outside the CDR3, is GAGVSQSPRYKVTKRGQDVALRCDPISGHVSLYWYRQALGQGPEFLTYFNYEAQQDKSGLPNDRFSAERPEGSISTLTIQRTEQRDSAMYRCASSRTGDGGWTEAFFGQGTRLTVV.

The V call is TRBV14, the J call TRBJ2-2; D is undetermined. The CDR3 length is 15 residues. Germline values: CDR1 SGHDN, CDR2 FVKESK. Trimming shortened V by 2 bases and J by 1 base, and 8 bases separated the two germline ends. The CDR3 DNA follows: TGTGCCAGCAGCCAATTAGTAGTGAACACCGGGGAGCTGTTTTTT. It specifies CASSQLVVNTGELFF.

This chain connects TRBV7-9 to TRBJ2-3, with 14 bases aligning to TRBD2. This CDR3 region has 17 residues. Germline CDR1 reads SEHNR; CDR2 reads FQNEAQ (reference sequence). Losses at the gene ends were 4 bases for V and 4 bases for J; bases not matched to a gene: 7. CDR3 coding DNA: TGTGCCAGCAGCTACGGGACTAGCGGGAGTAGGCCAGATACGCAGTATTTT. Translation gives CASSYGTSGSRPDTQYF.

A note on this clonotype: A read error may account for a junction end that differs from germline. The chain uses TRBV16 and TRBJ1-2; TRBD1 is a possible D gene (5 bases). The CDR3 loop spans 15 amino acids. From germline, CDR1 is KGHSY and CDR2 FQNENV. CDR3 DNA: TGTGCCGGCAGCCAATCCACAGTGGGGCCTTATGGCTACACCTTC. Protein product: CAGSQSTVGPYGYTF.

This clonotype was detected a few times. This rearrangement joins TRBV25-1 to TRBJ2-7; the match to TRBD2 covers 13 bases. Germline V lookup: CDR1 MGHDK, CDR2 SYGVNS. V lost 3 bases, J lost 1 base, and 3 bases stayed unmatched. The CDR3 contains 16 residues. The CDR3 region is CASSDPGLAGSYEQYF. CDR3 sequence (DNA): TGTGCCAGCAGTGACCCGGGACTAGCGGGATCCTACGAGCAGTACTTC.

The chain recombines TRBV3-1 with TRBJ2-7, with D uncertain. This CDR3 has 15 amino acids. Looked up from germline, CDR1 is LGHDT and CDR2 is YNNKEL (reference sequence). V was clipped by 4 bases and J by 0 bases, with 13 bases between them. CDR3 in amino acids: CASSPPGLSSYEQYF. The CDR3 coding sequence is TGTGCCAGCAGCCCCCCCGGGCTTAGCTCCTACGAGCAGTACTTC.

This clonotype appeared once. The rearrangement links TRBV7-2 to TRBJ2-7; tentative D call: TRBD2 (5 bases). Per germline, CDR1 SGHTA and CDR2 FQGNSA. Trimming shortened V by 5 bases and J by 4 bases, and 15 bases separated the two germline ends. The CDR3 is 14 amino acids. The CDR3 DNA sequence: TGTGCCAGCAGCCCCCGCAGGAGGTGGTACGAGCAGTACTTC. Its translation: CASSPRRRWYEQYF.

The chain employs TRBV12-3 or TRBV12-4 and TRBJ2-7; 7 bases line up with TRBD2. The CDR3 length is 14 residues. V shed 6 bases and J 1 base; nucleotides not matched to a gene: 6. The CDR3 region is CASSERGQSYEQYF. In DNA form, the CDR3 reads TGTGCCAGCAGCGAGCGGGGCCAATCCTACGAGCAGTACTTC.

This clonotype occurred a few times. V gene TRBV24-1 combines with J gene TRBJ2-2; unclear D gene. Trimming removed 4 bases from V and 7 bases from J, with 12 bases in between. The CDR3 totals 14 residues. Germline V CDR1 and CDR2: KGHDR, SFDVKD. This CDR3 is CATSESRLSGELFF. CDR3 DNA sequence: TGTGCCACCAGTGAGTCTAGACTTAGCGGGGAGCTGTTTTTT.

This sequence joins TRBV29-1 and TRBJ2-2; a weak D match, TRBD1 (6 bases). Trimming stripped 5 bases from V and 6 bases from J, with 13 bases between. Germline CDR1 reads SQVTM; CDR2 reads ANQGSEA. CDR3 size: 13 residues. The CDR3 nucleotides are TGCAGCGTTCTACAGGGTCCCCCCGGGGAGCTGTTTTTT. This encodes CSVLQGPPGELFF.

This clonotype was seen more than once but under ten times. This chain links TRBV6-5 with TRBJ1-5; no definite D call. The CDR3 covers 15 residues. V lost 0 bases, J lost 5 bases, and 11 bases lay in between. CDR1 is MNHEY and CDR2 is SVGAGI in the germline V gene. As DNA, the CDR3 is TGTGCCAGCAGTTACTCGGTGCGGGGAGATCAGCCCCAGCATTTT. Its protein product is CASSYSVRGDQPQHF.

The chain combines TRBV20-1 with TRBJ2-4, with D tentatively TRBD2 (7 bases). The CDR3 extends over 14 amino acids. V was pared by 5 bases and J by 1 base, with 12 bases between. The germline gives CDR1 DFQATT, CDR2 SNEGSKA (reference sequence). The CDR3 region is CSALGGDAKNIQYF. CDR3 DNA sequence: TGCAGTGCTCTAGGGGGGGATGCCAAAAACATTCAGTACTTC.

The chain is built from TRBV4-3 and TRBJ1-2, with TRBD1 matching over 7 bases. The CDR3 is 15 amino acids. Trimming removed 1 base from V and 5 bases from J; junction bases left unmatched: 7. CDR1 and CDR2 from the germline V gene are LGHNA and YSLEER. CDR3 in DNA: TGCGCCAGCAGCCAAGGATCGACAGGGACTTATGGCTACACCTTC. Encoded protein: CASSQGSTGTYGYTF.

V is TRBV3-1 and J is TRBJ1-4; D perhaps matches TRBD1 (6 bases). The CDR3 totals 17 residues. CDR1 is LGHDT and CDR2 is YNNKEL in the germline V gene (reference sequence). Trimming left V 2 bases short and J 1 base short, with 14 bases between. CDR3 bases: TGTGCCAGCAGCCAACCTCACCAGGGGTTAACTAATGAAAAACTGTTTTTT. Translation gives CASSQPHQGLTNEKLFF.

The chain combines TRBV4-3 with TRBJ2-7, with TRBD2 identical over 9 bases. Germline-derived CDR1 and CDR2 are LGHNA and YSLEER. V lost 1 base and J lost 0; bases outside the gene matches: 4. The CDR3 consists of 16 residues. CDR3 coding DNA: TGCGCCAGCAGCCAAGGAACTAGCGGGTACTCCTACGAGCAGTACTTC. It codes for CASSQGTSGYSYEQYF.

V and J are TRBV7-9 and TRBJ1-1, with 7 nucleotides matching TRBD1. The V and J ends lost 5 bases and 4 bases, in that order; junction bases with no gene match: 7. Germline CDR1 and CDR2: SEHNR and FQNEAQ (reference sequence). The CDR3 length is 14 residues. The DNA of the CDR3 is TGTGCCAGCAGCGGGGACAGCTTCGGCACTGAAGCTTTCTTT. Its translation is CASSGDSFGTEAFF.

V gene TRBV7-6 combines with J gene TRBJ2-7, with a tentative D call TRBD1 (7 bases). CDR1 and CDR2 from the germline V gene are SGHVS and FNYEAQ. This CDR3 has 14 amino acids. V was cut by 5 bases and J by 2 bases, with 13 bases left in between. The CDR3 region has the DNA TGTGCCAGCAGCGCGGGACAGACCACCTACGAGCAGTACTTC. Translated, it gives CASSAGQTTYEQYF.

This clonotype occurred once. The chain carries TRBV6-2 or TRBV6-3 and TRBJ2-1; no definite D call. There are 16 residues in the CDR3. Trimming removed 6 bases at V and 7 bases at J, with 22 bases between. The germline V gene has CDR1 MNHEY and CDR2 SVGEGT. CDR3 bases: TGTGCCAGCAGGAACCCGATTAGGCTGGGCTTTAATGAGCAGTTCTTC. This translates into CASRNPIRLGFNEQFF.

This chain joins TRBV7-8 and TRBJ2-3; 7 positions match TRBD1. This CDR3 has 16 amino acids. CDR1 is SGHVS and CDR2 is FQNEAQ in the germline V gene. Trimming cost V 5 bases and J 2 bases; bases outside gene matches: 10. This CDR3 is CASSASGTAFTDTQYF. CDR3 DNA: TGTGCCAGCAGCGCCTCCGGGACAGCCTTCACAGATACGCAGTATTTT.

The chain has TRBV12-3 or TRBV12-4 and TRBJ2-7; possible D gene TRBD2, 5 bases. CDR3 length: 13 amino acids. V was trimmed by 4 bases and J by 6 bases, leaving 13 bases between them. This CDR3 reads CASSYPGEGEQYF. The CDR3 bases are TGTGCCAGCAGTTATCCCGGGGAAGGCGAGCAGTACTTC.

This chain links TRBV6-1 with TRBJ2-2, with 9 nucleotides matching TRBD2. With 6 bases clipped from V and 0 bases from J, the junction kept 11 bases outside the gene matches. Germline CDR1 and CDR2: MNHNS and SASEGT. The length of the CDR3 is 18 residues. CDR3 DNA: TGTGCCAGCAGACCCTATTGGCGGGAGGGCCCGAACACCGGGGAGCTGTTTTTT. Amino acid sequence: CASRPYWREGPNTGELFF.

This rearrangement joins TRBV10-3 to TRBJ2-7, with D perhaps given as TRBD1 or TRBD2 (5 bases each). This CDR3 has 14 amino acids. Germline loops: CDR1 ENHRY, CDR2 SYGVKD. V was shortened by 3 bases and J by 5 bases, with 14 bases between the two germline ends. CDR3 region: CAISDGTQSHEQYF. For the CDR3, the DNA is TGTGCCATCAGTGATGGGACCCAGAGCCACGAGCAGTACTTC.

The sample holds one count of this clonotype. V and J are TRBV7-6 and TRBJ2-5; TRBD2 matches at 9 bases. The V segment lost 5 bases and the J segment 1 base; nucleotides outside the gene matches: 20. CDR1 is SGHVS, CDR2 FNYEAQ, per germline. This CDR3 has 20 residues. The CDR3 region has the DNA TGTGCCAGCAGCCCCTGGTCTCGCGGGAGGGACCGGGAGGGCCAAGAGACCCAGTACTTC. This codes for CASSPWSRGRDREGQETQYF. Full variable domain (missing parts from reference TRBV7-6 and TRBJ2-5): GAGVSQSPRYKVTKRGQDVALRCDPISGHVSLYWYRQALGQGPEFLTYFNYEAQQDKSGLPNDRFSAERPEGSISTLTIQRTEQRDSAMYRCASSPWSRGRDREGQETQYFGPGTRLLVL.

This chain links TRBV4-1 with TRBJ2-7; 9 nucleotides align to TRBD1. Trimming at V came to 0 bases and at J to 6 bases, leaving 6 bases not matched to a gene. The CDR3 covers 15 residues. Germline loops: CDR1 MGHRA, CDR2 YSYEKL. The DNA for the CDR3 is TGCGCCAGCAGCCAAGATATCGGGACAGGGAGCGAGCAGTACTTC. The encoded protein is CASSQDIGTGSEQYF.

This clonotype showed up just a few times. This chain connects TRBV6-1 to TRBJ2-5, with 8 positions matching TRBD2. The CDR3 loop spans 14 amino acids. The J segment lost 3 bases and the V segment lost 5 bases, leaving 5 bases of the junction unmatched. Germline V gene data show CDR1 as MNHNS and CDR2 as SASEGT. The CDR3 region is CASSSPAGEETQYF. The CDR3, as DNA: TGTGCCAGCAGTTCCCCAGCGGGAGAAGAGACCCAGTACTTC.

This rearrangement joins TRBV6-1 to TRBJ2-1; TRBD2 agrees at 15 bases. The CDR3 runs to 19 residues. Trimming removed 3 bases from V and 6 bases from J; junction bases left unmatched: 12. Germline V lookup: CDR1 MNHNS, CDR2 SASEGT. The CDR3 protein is CASSDRGTSGRFWGNEQFF. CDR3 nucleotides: TGTGCCAGCAGTGACCGGGGGACTAGCGGGAGGTTTTGGGGCAATGAGCAGTTCTTC.